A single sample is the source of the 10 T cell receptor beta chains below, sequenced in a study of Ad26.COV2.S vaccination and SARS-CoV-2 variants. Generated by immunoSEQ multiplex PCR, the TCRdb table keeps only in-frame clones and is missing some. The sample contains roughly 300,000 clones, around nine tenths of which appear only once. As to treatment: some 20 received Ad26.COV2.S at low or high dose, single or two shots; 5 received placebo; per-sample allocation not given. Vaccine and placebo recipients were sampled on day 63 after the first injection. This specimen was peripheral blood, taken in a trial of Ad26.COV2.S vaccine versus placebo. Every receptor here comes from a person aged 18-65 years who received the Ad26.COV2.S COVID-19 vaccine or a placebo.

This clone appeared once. CDR3 nucleotide sequence: TGTGCCAGCAGCCTTAACAGGGCACCTGGGGCCAACGTCCTGACTTTC. Its translation: CASSLNRAPGANVLTF. The J gene is TRBJ2-6, the V gene TRBV7-3; tentative D call: TRBD1 (6 bases). Looked up from germline, CDR1 is SGHTA and CDR2 is FQGTGA. The CDR3 has 16 amino acids. The V end was cut by 5 bases, the J end by 2 bases, with 13 bases between.

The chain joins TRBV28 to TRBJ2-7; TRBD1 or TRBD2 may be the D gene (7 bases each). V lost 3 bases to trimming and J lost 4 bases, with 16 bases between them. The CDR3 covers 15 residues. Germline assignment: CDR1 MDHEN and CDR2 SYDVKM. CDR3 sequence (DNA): TGTGCCAGCAGTTTGGGAGGGACAGCTATATACGAGCAGTACTTC. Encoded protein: CASSLGGTAIYEQYF.

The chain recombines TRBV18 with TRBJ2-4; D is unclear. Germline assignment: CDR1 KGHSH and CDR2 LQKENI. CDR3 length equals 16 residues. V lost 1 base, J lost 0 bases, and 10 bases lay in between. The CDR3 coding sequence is TGTGCCAGCTCACCACAGGAGTCCCTAGCCAAAAACATTCAGTACTTC. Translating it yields CASSPQESLAKNIQYF.

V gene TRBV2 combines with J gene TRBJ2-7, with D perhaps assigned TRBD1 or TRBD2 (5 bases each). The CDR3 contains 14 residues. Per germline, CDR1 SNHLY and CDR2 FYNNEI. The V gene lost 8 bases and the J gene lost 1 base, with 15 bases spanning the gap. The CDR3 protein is CASGAGSTSYEQYF. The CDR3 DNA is TGTGCCAGCGGGGCGGGTTCGACTTCCTACGAGCAGTACTTC.

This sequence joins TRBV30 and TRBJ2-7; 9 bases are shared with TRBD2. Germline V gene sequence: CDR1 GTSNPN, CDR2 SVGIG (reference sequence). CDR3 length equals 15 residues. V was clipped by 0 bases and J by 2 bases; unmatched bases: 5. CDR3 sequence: CAWSVSPSGAYEQYF. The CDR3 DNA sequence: TGTGCCTGGAGTGTATCTCCTAGCGGGGCCTACGAGCAGTACTTC.

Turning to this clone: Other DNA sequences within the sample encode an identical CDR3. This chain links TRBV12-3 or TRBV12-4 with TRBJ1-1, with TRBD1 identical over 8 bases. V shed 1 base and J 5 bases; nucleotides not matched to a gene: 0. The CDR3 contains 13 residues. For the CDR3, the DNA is TGTGCCAGCAGTTTAGGACAGGGGACTGAAGCTTTCTTT. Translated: CASSLGQGTEAFF.

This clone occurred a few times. The CDR3 DNA follows: TGTGCCAGCAGCCAAGATCCCCAGGGAATCTACGAGCAGTACTTC. It yields the protein CASSQDPQGIYEQYF. V is TRBV4-2 and J is TRBJ2-7, with D possibly TRBD1 on 5 matching bases. CDR3 length equals 15 residues. V shed 0 bases and J shed 3 bases, with 12 bases lying between them. Germline CDR1 reads LGHNA; CDR2 reads YNFKEQ.

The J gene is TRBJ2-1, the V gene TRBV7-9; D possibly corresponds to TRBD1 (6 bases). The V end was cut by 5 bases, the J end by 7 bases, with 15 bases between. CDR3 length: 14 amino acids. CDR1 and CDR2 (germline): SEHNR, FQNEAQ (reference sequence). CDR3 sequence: CASSRQGKGNEQFF. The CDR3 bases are TGTGCCAGCAGCCGGCAGGGGAAGGGGAATGAGCAGTTCTTC.

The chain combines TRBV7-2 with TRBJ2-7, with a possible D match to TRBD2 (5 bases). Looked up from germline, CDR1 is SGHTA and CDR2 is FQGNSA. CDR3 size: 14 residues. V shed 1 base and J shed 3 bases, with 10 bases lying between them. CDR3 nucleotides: TGTGCCAGCAGCTTAGACCCGGGGTTCTACGAGCAGTACTTC. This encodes CASSLDPGFYEQYF.

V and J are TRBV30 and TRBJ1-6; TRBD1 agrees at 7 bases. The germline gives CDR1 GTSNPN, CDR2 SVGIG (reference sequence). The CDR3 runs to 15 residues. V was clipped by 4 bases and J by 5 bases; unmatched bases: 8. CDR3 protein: CAWKKGAPNNSPLHF. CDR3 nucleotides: TGTGCCTGGAAAAAGGGGGCCCCGAATAATTCACCCCTCCACTTT.